This entry is about one TCR beta chain. Its antigen is undetermined. The data originate from a study of T cell responses to AZD1222 COVID-19 vaccine. Study findings and constraints: Scientists sampled the repertoires only once the peak T cell response had passed. Donors were largely white British and mainly female; clonal diversity was possibly underestimated.

This table comes from immunoSEQ multiplex PCR, and its TCRdb copy is limited to in-frame clones, with some not included. The data hold over 100,000 clones, with approximately 92% observed a single time. V was pared by 3 bases and J by 7 bases, with 16 bases between. Germline V gene data show CDR1 as DFQATT and CDR2 as SNEGSKA (reference sequence). This CDR3 spans 15 amino acids. This specimen was peripheral blood, taken on day 0 of AZD1222 vaccination. The rearrangement joins TRBV20-1 to TRBJ1-6; D is possibly TRBD1 (6 bases). The clonotype was recovered from an adult in good health. DNA of the CDR3: TGCAGTGCTAGTCGGACAGAGGGATTCAATTCACCCCTCCACTTT. It specifies CSASRTEGFNSPLHF.